These T cell receptor beta chains were read from a single sample in a study of cytomegalovirus exposure and HLA in healthy donors. Assay used: immunoSEQ multiplex PCR; TCRdb lists only in-frame clones, some missing. The sample shows some 120,000 clones, around 85% of them seen only once. Specimen: PBMCs. All receptors derive from a young man in good health and CMV-seropositive. Both conserved end residues are part of each CDR3. Fields, in order: D gene, clone size, V gene, J gene, CDR3 DNA, CDR3 protein. The D gene is left open where the match is weak. Clone sizes are given selectively: once, few, many, or a class where the clone is expanded.

D: .
size: once
V: TRBV7-2
J: TRBJ1-1
DNA: TGTGCCAGCAGCTTAGTTGGACAGCTTATGAACACTGAAGCTTTCTTT
CDR3: CASSLVGQLMNTEAFF

D: .
size: .
V: TRBV9
J: TRBJ2-3
DNA: TGTGCCAGCAGCGTAGGGGCTAACACAGATACGCAGTATTTT
CDR3: CASSVGANTDTQYF

D: .
size: .
V: TRBV5-6
J: TRBJ2-5
DNA: TGTGCCAGCAGCTTGATGGGCAGAGCCCAAGAGACCCAGTACTTC
CDR3: CASSLMGRAQETQYF

D: .
size: once
V: TRBV12-5
J: TRBJ1-4
DNA: TGTGCTAGTGGTTTGTTACTTCGGGTCGACCTCTCCTTCAATGCAACTAATGAAAAACTGTTTTTT
CDR3: CASGLLLRVDLSFNATNEKLFF

D: TRBD2
size: .
V: TRBV7-9
J: TRBJ2-7
DNA: TGTGCCAGCAGCCCGAGAGCGGGAGCAGGGTACGAGCAGTACTTC
CDR3: CASSPRAGAGYEQYF

D: TRBD1
size: .
V: TRBV11-2
J: TRBJ1-2
DNA: TGTGCCAGCAGCTCCCGGGACAGGGGGTTCGATGGCTACACCTTC
CDR3: CASSSRDRGFDGYTF

D: .
size: .
V: TRBV6-1
J: TRBJ2-7
DNA: TGTGCCAGCAGTGAATATTTAGGTCGAGCAGGGTTTTCCTACGAGCAGTACTTC
CDR3: CASSEYLGRAGFSYEQYF

D: .
size: .
V: TRBV7-8
J: TRBJ1-1
DNA: TGTGCCAGCAGCCCGGGAAGAAACACTGAAGCTTTCTTT
CDR3: CASSPGRNTEAFF

D: TRBD1
size: .
V: TRBV5-1
J: TRBJ2-5
DNA: TGCGCCAGCAGCACAACTCGGGGGACAGGTGAAGAGACCCAGTACTTC
CDR3: CASSTTRGTGEETQYF

D: TRBD1
size: .
V: TRBV4-3
J: TRBJ1-2
DNA: TGCGCCAGCAGCCAGACGGTTAGGACAGGGGGCTATGGCTACACCTTC
CDR3: CASSQTVRTGGYGYTF

D: TRBD1
size: .
V: TRBV15
J: TRBJ2-7
DNA: TGTGCCACCCGGACAGGAGCCTACGAGCAGTACTTC
CDR3: CATRTGAYEQYF

D: TRBD1
size: .
V: TRBV5-1
J: TRBJ1-2
DNA: TGCGCCAGCAGCTCGAGGACAGGGACCTATGGCTACACCTTC
CDR3: CASSSRTGTYGYTF

D: .
size: .
V: TRBV6-5
J: TRBJ2-7
DNA: TGTGCCAGCAGTTCCCCTTCAGCGGGTAGCTACGAGCAGTACTTC
CDR3: CASSSPSAGSYEQYF

D: TRBD1
size: .
V: TRBV10-3
J: TRBJ2-7
DNA: TGTGCCATCAGAAGGGGGCGCACAGGAGACTACGAGCAGTACTTC
CDR3: CAIRRGRTGDYEQYF

D: TRBD1
size: .
V: TRBV4-1
J: TRBJ1-5
DNA: TGCGCCAGCAGCCAAGATCCGGGACAGGGTGGACAGCCCCAGCATTTT
CDR3: CASSQDPGQGGQPQHF

D: .
size: .
V: TRBV2
J: TRBJ1-1
DNA: TGTGCCAGCAGTAGGGACAAGTCAATGGACCTTGGAGCTTTCTTT
CDR3: CASSRDKSMDLGAFF

D: .
size: .
V: TRBV5-1
J: TRBJ2-7
DNA: TGCGCCAGCAGCTTCGGTGGGAGCCCCTCCTACGAGCAGTACTTC
CDR3: CASSFGGSPSYEQYF

D: TRBD1
size: .
V: TRBV7-9
J: TRBJ2-6
DNA: TGTGCCAGCAGCTCGGGACAGGGGGCGGCTGGGGCCAACGTCCTGACTTTC
CDR3: CASSSGQGAAGANVLTF

D: TRBD2
size: .
V: TRBV29-1
J: TRBJ2-7
DNA: TGCAGCGTTGAAGTTCGAGGACTAGCGGGGGGGCTATACTTC
CDR3: CSVEVRGLAGGLYF

D: TRBD2
size: .
V: TRBV9
J: TRBJ2-1
DNA: TGTGCCAGCAGCACCCGGACTAGCGGATACAATGAGCAGTTCTTC
CDR3: CASSTRTSGYNEQFF

D: .
size: .
V: TRBV6-6
J: TRBJ1-2
DNA: TGTGCCAGCAGCCGATTGGCAGGGGAACGGGTTGGGATCTTC
CDR3: CASSRLAGERVGIF

D: TRBD1
size: .
V: TRBV5-4
J: TRBJ2-1
DNA: TGTGCCAGCAGCCCAGGGGGCAGGGCTTGGAATGAGCAGTTCTTC
CDR3: CASSPGGRAWNEQFF

D: TRBD2
size: .
V: TRBV19
J: TRBJ2-3
DNA: TGTGCCAGTAGTCCTTGGGGTAGCGGGGGGTCACGCGCAGATACGCAGTATTTT
CDR3: CASSPWGSGGSRADTQYF

D: TRBD1
size: once
V: TRBV4-2
J: TRBJ2-2
DNA: TGTGCCAGCAGCCAAAGCCAGGGGGTCACCGGGGAGCTGTTTTTT
CDR3: CASSQSQGVTGELFF

D: .
size: once
V: TRBV7-2
J: TRBJ2-3
DNA: TGTGCCAGCAGCTTAGAGGTAACAGGCAAAACAGATACGCAGTATTTT
CDR3: CASSLEVTGKTDTQYF

D: TRBD1
size: .
V: TRBV9
J: TRBJ2-2
DNA: TGTGCCAGCAGCGCGCTACGGACAGGGTTTGGGGCTGGGACCGGGGAGCTGTTTTTT
CDR3: CASSALRTGFGAGTGELFF

D: .
size: .
V: TRBV5-4
J: TRBJ2-3
DNA: TGTGCCAGCAGCTTGCAGGGGCTGAGCACAGATACGCAGTATTTT
CDR3: CASSLQGLSTDTQYF

D: .
size: few
V: TRBV4-3
J: TRBJ2-6
DNA: TGCGCCAGCAGCCAAGAAGGGGTTAACTCTGGGGCCAACGTCCTGACTTTC
CDR3: CASSQEGVNSGANVLTF

D: .
size: .
V: TRBV6-5
J: TRBJ2-7
DNA: TGTGCCAGCAGTTACTCATTAAACTACGAGCAGTACTTC
CDR3: CASSYSLNYEQYF

D: TRBD2
size: .
V: TRBV9
J: TRBJ2-1
DNA: TGTGCCAGCAGCCCCCGGAGCGGGAGCTCCTACAATGAGCAGTTCTTC
CDR3: CASSPRSGSSYNEQFF

D: .
size: .
V: TRBV6-1
J: TRBJ2-7
DNA: TGTGCCAGCAGTGAAGACTTCTCCTACGAGCAGTACTTC
CDR3: CASSEDFSYEQYF

D: .
size: .
V: TRBV28
J: TRBJ1-2
DNA: TGTGCCGCGGGGGCTAACTATGGCTACACCTTC
CDR3: CAAGANYGYTF

D: .
size: .
V: TRBV7-9
J: TRBJ1-1
DNA: TGTGCCAGCAGCTTCTTTGCAGTTTTCCCGAACACTGAAGCTTTCTTT
CDR3: CASSFFAVFPNTEAFF

D: .
size: .
V: TRBV4-1
J: TRBJ2-6
DNA: TGCGCCAGCAGCCTCAGCGGGTCCTCTGGGGCCAACGTCCTGACTTTC
CDR3: CASSLSGSSGANVLTF

D: .
size: few
V: TRBV27
J: TRBJ2-7
DNA: TGTGCCAGCAGTTTATCCCCAGGTGGGTTCGTCTACGAGCAGTACTTC
CDR3: CASSLSPGGFVYEQYF

D: .
size: .
V: TRBV5-1
J: TRBJ1-1
DNA: TGCGCCAGCAGCTTGATACAGGGTACCGTTCTCACTGAAGCTTTCTTT
CDR3: CASSLIQGTVLTEAFF

D: .
size: .
V: TRBV9
J: TRBJ2-5
DNA: TGTGCCAGCAGCGTAAGGAGCGGCCAAGAGACCCAGTACTTC
CDR3: CASSVRSGQETQYF

D: .
size: .
V: TRBV7-9
J: TRBJ1-1
DNA: TGTGCCAGCAGCTTAACAGGGACTGAAGCTTTCTTT
CDR3: CASSLTGTEAFF

D: TRBD1
size: .
V: TRBV25-1
J: TRBJ2-3
DNA: TGTGCCAGCAGTGGTATAGGGGGCTCGGGCACAGATACGCAGTATTTT
CDR3: CASSGIGGSGTDTQYF

D: .
size: .
V: TRBV29-1
J: TRBJ1-2
DNA: TGCAGCGGATTCGACGGGAACTATGGCTACACCTTC
CDR3: CSGFDGNYGYTF

D: .
size: .
V: TRBV7-2
J: TRBJ2-3
DNA: TGTGCCAGCAGCTTATCCAGAACAGGTTCAGGTTCAGATACGCAGTATTTT
CDR3: CASSLSRTGSGSDTQYF

D: .
size: .
V: TRBV19
J: TRBJ1-4
DNA: TGTGCCAGTAGTATCCATGCAACTAATGAAAAACTGTTTTTT
CDR3: CASSIHATNEKLFF

D: TRBD1
size: .
V: TRBV18
J: TRBJ2-7
DNA: TGTGCCAGCTCACCAACAGGGGACTACGAGCAGTACTTC
CDR3: CASSPTGDYEQYF

D: .
size: .
V: TRBV18
J: TRBJ1-1
DNA: TGTGCCAGCTCCCCGACAGGGAACACTGAAGCTTTCTTT
CDR3: CASSPTGNTEAFF

D: .
size: .
V: TRBV19
J: TRBJ1-1
DNA: TGTGCCAGTAGTATTTTGGGGGGGTTGGGCACTGAAGCTTTCTTT
CDR3: CASSILGGLGTEAFF

D: TRBD2
size: .
V: TRBV5-6
J: TRBJ2-1
DNA: TGTGCCAGCAGCTTGGCCTTAACGGCGGGGGGCTCCTACAATGAGCAGTTCTTC
CDR3: CASSLALTAGGSYNEQFF

D: .
size: .
V: TRBV7-9
J: TRBJ2-2
DNA: TGTGCCAGCAGCCCCCAACGACTCGCCGGGGAGCTGTTTTTT
CDR3: CASSPQRLAGELFF

D: TRBD2
size: .
V: TRBV19
J: TRBJ2-5
DNA: TGTGCCAGTAGTATTCGCACTAGCGGGATACAAGAGACCCAGTACTTC
CDR3: CASSIRTSGIQETQYF

D: .
size: once
V: TRBV5-1
J: TRBJ2-7
DNA: TGCGCCAGCAGGGGGATCGACAGAAGCTCCTACGAGCAGTACTTC
CDR3: CASRGIDRSSYEQYF

D: .
size: .
V: TRBV27
J: TRBJ2-1
DNA: TGTGCCAGCAGTTTAAAAAGTGGGCATGAGCAGTTCTTC
CDR3: CASSLKSGHEQFF

D: TRBD2
size: few
V: TRBV7-2
J: TRBJ2-7
DNA: TGTGCCAGCAGCTTAGCGAGCGGGGGGTCGGACGAGCAGTACTTC
CDR3: CASSLASGGSDEQYF

D: .
size: .
V: TRBV10-2
J: TRBJ2-2
DNA: TGCGCCAGCGGTTCCAGTAACACCGGGGAGCTGTTTTTT
CDR3: CASGSSNTGELFF